Listed here are 2 T cell receptor beta chains from one sample, sequenced in a study of neurological immune-mediated disorders. TCRdb analysed the 5' RACE reads with MiXCR anew, one entry per CDR3 protein. The data contain 60,000 to 90,000 distinct CDR3 sequences, roughly 10% of them singletons. Time point: longitudinal time-point 1 (baseline). The sequencing sample was made of PBMCs. Source of these receptors: a man aged 25-40 years in good health.

This chain joins TRBV6-5 and TRBJ2-2, with D perhaps matching TRBD2 (6 bases). The CDR3 loop spans 15 amino acids. The germline V gene has CDR1 MNHEY and CDR2 SVGAGI. Trimming removed 5 bases from V and 2 bases from J, with 12 bases in between. The CDR3 is CASSIGLSNTGELFF. The DNA of the CDR3 is TGTGCCAGCAGTATCGGACTATCAAACACCGGGGAGCTGTTTTTT.

This clonotype came up many times. The chain employs TRBV6-2 or TRBV6-3 and TRBJ1-2; 7 positions match TRBD1. With 4 bases clipped from V and 0 bases from J, the junction kept 5 bases outside the gene matches. CDR3 size: 15 residues. Germline loops: CDR1 MNHEY, CDR2 SVGEGT. As DNA, the CDR3 is TGTGCCAGCAGTTCCCCGGGACAGACTAACTATGGCTACACCTTC. It specifies CASSSPGQTNYGYTF.